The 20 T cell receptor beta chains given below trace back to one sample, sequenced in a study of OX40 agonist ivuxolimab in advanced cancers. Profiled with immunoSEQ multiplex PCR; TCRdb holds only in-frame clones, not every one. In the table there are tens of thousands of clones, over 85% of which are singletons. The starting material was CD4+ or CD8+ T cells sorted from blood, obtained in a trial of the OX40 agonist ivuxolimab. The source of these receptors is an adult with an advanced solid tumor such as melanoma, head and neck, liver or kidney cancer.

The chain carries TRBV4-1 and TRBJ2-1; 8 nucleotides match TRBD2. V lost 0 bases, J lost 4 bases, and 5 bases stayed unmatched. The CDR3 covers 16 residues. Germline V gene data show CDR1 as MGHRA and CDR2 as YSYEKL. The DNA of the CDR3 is TGCGCCAGCAGCCAAGATAATAGCGGGATTTACAATGAGCAGTTCTTC. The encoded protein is CASSQDNSGIYNEQFF.

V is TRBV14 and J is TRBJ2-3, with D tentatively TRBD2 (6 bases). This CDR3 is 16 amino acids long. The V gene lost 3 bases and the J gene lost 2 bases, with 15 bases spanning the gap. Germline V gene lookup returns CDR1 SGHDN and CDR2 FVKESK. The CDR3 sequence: CASSQRVGLPTDTQYF. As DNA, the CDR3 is TGTGCCAGCAGCCAGCGGGTTGGACTACCCACAGATACGCAGTATTTT.

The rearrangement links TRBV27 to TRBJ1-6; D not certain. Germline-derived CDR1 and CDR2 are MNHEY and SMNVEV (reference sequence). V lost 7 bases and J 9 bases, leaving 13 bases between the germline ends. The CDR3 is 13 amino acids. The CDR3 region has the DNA TGTGCCAGCACAAAGGCTCGTGGTTCACCCCTCCACTTT. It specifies CASTKARGSPLHF.

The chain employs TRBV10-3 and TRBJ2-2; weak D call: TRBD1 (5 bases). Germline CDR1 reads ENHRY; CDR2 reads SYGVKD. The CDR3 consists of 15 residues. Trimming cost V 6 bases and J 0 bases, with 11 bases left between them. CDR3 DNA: TGTGCCATCAGCGGACAAAACGCGAACACCGGGGAGCTGTTTTTT. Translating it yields CAISGQNANTGELFF.

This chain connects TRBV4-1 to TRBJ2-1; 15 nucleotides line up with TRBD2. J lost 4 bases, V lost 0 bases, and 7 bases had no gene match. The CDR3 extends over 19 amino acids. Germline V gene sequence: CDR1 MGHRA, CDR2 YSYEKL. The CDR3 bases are TGCGCCAGCAGCCAAGACCGAGGACTAGCGGGAGGGCCTTACAATGAGCAGTTCTTC. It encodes CASSQDRGLAGGPYNEQFF.

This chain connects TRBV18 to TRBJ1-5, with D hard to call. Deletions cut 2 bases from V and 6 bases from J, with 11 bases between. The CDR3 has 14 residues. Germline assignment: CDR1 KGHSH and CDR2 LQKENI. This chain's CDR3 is CASSPTYWGQPQHF. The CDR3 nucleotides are TGTGCCAGCTCACCAACGTATTGGGGTCAGCCCCAGCATTTT.

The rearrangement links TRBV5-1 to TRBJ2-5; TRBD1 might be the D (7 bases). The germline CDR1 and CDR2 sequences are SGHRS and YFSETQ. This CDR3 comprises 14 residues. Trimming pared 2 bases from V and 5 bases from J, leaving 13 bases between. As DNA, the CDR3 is TGCGCCAGCAGCTTCCAGGGGGGCGGGGAGACCCAGTACTTC. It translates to CASSFQGGGETQYF. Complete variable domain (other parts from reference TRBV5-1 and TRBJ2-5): KAGVTQTPRYLIKTRGQQVTLSCSPISGHRSVSWYQQTPGQGLQFLFEYFSETQRNKGNFPGRFSGRQFSNSRSEMNVSTLELGDSALYLCASSFQGGGETQYFGPGTRLLVL.

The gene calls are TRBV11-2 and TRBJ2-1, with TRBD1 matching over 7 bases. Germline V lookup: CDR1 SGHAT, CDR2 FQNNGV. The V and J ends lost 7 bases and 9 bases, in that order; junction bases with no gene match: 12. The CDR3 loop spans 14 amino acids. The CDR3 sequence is CASIKGGYLSEQFF. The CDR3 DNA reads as TGTGCCAGCATCAAAGGGGGCTACCTCAGTGAGCAGTTCTTC.

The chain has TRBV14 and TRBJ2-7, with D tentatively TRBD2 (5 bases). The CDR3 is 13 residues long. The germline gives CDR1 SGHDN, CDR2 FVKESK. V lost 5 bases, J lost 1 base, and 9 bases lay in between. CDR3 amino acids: CASSVDWSYEQYF. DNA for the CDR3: TGTGCCAGCAGCGTGGACTGGTCCTACGAGCAGTACTTC.

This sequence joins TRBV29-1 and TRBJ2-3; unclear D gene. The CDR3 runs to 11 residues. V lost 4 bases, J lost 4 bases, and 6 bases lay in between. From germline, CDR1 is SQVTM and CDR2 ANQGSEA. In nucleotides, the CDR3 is TGCAGCGTTGGGGTCTCAGATACGCAGTATTTT. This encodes CSVGVSDTQYF.

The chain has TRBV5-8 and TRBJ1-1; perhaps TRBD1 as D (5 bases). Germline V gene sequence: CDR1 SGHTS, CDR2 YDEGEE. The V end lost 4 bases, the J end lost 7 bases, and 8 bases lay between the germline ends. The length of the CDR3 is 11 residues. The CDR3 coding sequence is TGTGCCAGCAGCCTGAGGGGTGAAGCTTTCTTT. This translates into CASSLRGEAFF.

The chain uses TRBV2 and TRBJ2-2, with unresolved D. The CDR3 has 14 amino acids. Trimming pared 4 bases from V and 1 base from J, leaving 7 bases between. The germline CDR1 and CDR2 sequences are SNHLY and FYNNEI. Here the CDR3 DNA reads TGTGCCAGCAGTGGGGTCAGGAACACCGGGGAGCTGTTTTTT. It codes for CASSGVRNTGELFF. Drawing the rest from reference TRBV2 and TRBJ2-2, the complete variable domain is EPEVTQTPSHQVTQMGQEVILRCVPISNHLYFYWYRQILGQKVEFLVSFYNNEISEKSEIFDDQFSVERPDGSNFTLKIRSTKLEDSAMYFCASSGVRNTGELFFGEGSRLTVL.

In DNA, the CDR3 is TGTGCCAGCAGCTTAGTTCAACTCGCTGGGGCCAACGTCCTGACTTTC. Protein sequence: CASSLVQLAGANVLTF. The chain recombines TRBV7-6 with TRBJ2-6; D not resolved. V shed 1 base and J shed 2 bases, with 9 bases lying between them. Germline V CDR1 and CDR2: SGHVS, FNYEAQ. The CDR3 extends over 16 amino acids.

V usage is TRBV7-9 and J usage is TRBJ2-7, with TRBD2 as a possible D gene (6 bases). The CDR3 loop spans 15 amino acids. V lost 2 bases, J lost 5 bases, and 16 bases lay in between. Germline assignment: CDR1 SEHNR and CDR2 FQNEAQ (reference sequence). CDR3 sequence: CASSLLGGIGNEQYF. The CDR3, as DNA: TGTGCCAGCAGCTTATTAGGAGGGATTGGAAACGAGCAGTACTTC.

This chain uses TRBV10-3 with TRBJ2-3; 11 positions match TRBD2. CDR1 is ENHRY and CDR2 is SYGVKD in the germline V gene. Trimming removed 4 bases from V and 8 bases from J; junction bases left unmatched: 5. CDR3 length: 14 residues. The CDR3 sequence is CAISATSGMGTQYF. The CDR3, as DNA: TGTGCCATCAGTGCGACTAGCGGGATGGGTACGCAGTATTTT.

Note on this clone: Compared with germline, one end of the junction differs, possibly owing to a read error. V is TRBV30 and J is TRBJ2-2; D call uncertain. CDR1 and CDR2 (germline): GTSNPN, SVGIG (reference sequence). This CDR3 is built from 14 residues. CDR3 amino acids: CAWSLSAKTGELFF. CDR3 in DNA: TGTGCCTGGAGTCTGTCAGCGAAGACCGGGGAGCTGTTTTTT.

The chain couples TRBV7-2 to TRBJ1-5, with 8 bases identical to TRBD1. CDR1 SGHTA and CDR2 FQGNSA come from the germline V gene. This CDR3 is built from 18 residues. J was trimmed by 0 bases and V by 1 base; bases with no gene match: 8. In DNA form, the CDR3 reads TGTGCCAGCAGCTTAGGGCCCACAGGGGGGTATAGCAATCAGCCCCAGCATTTT. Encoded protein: CASSLGPTGGYSNQPQHF.

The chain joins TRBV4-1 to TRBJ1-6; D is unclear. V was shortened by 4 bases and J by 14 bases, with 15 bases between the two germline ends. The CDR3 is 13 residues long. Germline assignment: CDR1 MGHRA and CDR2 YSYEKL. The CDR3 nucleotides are TGCGCCAGCAGCCCTATGGACCGCAAGGCCCTCCACTTT. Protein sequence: CASSPMDRKALHF.

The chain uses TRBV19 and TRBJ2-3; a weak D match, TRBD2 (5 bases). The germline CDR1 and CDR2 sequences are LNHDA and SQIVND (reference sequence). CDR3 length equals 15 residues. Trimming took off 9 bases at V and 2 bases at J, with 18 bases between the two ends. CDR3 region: CASSLTIRDTDTQYF. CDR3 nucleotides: TGTGCCAGCAGTCTGACTATTAGGGACACAGATACGCAGTATTTT.

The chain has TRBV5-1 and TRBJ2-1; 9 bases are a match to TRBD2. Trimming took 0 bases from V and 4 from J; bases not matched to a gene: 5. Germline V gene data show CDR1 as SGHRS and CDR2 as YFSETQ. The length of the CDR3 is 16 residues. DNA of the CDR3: TGCGCCAGCAGCTTGGGAGGTAGCGGGAGTTACAATGAGCAGTTCTTC. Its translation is CASSLGGSGSYNEQFF.